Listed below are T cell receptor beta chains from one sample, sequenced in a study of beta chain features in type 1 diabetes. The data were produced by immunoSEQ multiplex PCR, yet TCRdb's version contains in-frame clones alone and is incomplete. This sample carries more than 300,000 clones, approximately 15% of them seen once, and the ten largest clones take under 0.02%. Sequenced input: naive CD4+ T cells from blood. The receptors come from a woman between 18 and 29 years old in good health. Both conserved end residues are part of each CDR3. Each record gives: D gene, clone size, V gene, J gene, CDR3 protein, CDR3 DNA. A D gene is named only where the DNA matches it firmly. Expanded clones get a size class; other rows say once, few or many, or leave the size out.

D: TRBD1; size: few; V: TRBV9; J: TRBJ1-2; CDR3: CASSVGTGLNYGYTF; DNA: TGTGCCAGCAGCGTAGGGACAGGCCTTAACTATGGCTACACCTTC
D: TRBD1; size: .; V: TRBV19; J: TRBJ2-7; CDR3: CASSLGTAPSYHYEQYF; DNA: TGTGCCAGTAGTCTCGGGACAGCCCCGTCCTATCACTACGAGCAGTACTTC
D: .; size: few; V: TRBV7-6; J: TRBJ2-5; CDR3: CASSLDQGSETQYF; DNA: TGTGCCAGCAGCTTAGATCAGGGATCAGAGACCCAGTACTTC
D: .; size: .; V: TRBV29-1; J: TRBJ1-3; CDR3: CSVATILSGNTIYF; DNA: TGCAGCGTTGCGACTATACTCTCTGGAAACACCATATATTTT
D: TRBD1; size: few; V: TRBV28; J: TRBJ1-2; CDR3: CASSLTGGTYGYTF; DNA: TGTGCCAGCAGTTTGACAGGGGGGACCTATGGCTACACCTTC
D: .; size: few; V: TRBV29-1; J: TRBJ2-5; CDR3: CSFLFSQETQYF; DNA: TGCAGCTTCCTCTTCTCCCAAGAGACCCAGTACTTC
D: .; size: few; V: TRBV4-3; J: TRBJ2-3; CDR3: CASSFLEGATDTQYF; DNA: TGCGCCAGCAGCTTCCTCGAGGGAGCCACAGATACGCAGTATTTT
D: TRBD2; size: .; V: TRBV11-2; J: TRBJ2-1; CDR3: CASSRGTSGFSSYNEQFF; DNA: TGTGCCAGCAGCCGAGGGACTAGCGGATTTAGCTCCTACAATGAGCAGTTCTTC
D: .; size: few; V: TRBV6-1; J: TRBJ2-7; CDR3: CASNTGSSYEQYF; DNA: TGTGCCAGCAATACGGGGTCGTCCTACGAGCAGTACTTC
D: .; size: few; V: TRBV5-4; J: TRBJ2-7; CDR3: CASSLALRDHEQYF; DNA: TGTGCCAGCAGCTTGGCGTTGAGGGATCACGAGCAGTACTTC
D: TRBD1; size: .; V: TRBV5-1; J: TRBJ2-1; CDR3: CASSLPGQFYNEQFF; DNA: TGCGCCAGCAGCTTGCCGGGACAGTTCTACAATGAGCAGTTCTTC
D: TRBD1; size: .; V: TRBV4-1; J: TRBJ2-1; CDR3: CASIGTGRDEQFF; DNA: TGCGCCAGCATCGGGACAGGGCGAGATGAGCAGTTCTTC
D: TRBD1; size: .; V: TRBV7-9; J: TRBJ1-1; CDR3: CASSTGQGKAFF; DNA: TGTGCCAGCAGCACTGGACAGGGTAAAGCTTTCTTT
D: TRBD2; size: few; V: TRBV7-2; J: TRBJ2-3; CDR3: CASSPSGLAGVGGDTQYF; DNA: TGTGCCAGCAGCCCGTCGGGACTAGCGGGAGTTGGTGGAGATACGCAGTATTTT
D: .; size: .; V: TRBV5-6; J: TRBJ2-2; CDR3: CASSLRGSNLRELFF; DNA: TGTGCCAGCAGCTTGCGCGGCAGTAACCTCCGGGAGCTGTTTTTT
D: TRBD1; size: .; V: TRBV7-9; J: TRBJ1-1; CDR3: CASSCEGQGFQCASTEAFF; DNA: TGTGCCAGCAGCTGCGAGGGACAGGGGTTCCAATGCGCCTCTACTGAAGCTTTCTTT
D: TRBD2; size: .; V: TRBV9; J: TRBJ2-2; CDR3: CASSVELAGRNGELFF; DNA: TGTGCCAGCAGCGTAGAACTAGCGGGGAGGAACGGGGAGCTGTTTTTT
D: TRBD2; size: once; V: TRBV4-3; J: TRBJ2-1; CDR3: CASSRLTSGAYNEQFF; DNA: TGCGCCAGCAGCCGATTGACTAGCGGCGCCTACAATGAGCAGTTCTTC
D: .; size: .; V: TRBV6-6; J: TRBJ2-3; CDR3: CASSYPPAASTDTQYF; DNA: TGTGCCAGCAGTTACCCCCCAGCGGCTAGCACAGATACGCAGTATTTT
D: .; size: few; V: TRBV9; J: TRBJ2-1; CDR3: CASSVRVFSYNEQFF; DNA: TGTGCCAGCAGCGTTCGGGTTTTCTCCTACAATGAGCAGTTCTTC
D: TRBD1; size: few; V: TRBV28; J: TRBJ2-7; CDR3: CASSTRTGIYEQYF; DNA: TGTGCCAGCAGTACCCGGACAGGGATCTACGAGCAGTACTTC
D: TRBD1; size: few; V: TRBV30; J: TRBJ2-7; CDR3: CAWLPGQQYEQYF; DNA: TGTGCCTGGCTCCCGGGACAGCAATACGAGCAGTACTTC
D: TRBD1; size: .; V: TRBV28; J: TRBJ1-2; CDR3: CASSAYRGHGYTF; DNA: TGTGCCAGCAGTGCTTACAGGGGACATGGCTACACCTTC
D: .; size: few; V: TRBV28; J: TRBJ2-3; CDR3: CASSLVGPDTQYF; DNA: TGTGCCAGCAGTTTGGTTGGGCCAGATACGCAGTATTTT
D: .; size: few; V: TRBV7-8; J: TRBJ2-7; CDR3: CASSLPKLNPTNEQYF; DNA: TGTGCCAGCAGCCTTCCAAAACTAAACCCAACGAACGAGCAGTACTTC
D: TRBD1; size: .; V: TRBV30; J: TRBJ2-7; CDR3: CAWGARKGASYEQYF; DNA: TGTGCCTGGGGGGCGAGGAAGGGGGCCTCCTACGAGCAGTACTTC
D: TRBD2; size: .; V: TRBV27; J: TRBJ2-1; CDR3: CASSLLLTGLVSLNEQFF; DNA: TGTGCCAGCAGTTTGTTACTTACGGGACTAGTTTCTCTCAATGAGCAGTTCTTC
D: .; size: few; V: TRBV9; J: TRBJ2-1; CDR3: CASSRETSAPFF; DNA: TGTGCCAGCAGCAGGGAGACTAGTGCTCCGTTCTTC
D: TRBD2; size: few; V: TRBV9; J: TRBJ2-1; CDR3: CASSVLAGAYNEQFF; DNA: TGTGCCAGCAGCGTATTGGCGGGGGCCTACAATGAGCAGTTCTTC
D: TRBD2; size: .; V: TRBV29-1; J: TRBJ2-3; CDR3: CSVRRGLAGGTTDTQYF; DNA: TGCAGCGTTCGGAGGGGACTAGCGGGAGGGACCACAGATACGCAGTATTTT
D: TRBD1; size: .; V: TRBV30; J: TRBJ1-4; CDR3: CAWSILDREKLFF; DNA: TGTGCCTGGAGTATTTTGGACAGGGAAAAACTGTTTTTT
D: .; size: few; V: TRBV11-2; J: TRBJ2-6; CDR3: CASSLKKSSTGANVLTF; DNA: TGTGCCAGCAGCTTAAAAAAGTCGAGTACGGGGGCCAACGTCCTGACTTTC
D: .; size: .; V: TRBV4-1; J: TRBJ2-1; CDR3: CASSHPIRDKQFF; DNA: TGCGCCAGCAGCCACCCTATTAGAGACAAGCAGTTCTTC
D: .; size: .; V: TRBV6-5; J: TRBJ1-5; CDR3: CASSYSVAGANQPQHF; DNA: TGTGCCAGCAGTTACTCGGTAGCGGGGGCCAATCAGCCCCAGCATTTT
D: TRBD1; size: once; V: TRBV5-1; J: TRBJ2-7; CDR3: CASSTSGTGVNEQYF; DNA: TGCGCCAGCAGTACCTCCGGGACAGGGGTCAACGAGCAGTACTTC
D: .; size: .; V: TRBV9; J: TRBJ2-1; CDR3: CASSPPSNEQFF; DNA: TGTGCCAGCAGCCCACCTAGCAATGAGCAGTTCTTC
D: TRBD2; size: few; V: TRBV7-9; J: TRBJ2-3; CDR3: CASSISGSLLFSTDTQYF; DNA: TGTGCCAGCAGCATCAGCGGGAGCCTCCTTTTTAGCACAGATACGCAGTATTTT
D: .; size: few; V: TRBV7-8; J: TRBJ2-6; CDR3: CASSPIGASGANVLTF; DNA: TGTGCCAGCAGCCCTATTGGAGCCTCTGGGGCCAACGTCCTGACTTTC
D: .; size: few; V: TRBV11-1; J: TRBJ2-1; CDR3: CASSRWGLRNEQFF; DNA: TGTGCCAGCAGCCGGTGGGGACTTCGCAATGAGCAGTTCTTC
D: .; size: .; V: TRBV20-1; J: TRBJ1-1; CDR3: CSLGSGVEAFF; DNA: TGCAGTTTGGGTTCGGGGGTTGAAGCTTTCTTT
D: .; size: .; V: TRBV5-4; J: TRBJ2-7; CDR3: CASTLGSSSYEQYF; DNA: TGTGCCAGCACCTTGGGATCCAGCTCCTACGAGCAGTACTTC